Listed here are 5 T cell receptor beta chains from one sample, sequenced in a study of human thymus T cells. Assay used: immunoSEQ multiplex PCR; TCRdb lists only in-frame clones, some missing. The table lists some 50,000 clones, 85% to 95% of them singletons. Sequencing was performed on blood. These receptors all come from a girl under three years old with a congenital heart defect but otherwise immunologically healthy.

The rearrangement uses TRBV6-1 and TRBJ1-5, with TRBD1 matching over 7 bases. The germline V gene has CDR1 MNHNS and CDR2 SASEGT. This CDR3 spans 15 amino acids. With V trimmed by 3 bases and J by 6 bases, 8 bases remained unmatched. The CDR3 reads CASSDVGGGPQPQHF. In DNA, the CDR3 is TGTGCCAGCAGTGATGTTGGAGGGGGCCCTCAGCCCCAGCATTTT.

This chain uses TRBV21-1 with TRBJ2-1. TRBV21-1 is marked as a pseudogene. The CDR3 consists of 12 residues. As DNA, the CDR3 is TGTGCCAGCAGCAGGGCGATGGACGAGCAGTTCTTC. Protein: CASSRAMDEQFF.

The chain combines TRBV7-2 with TRBJ2-7; no firm D call. Trimming shortened V by 1 base and J by 3 bases, and 13 bases separated the two germline ends. The CDR3 covers 15 residues. The germline gives CDR1 SGHTA, CDR2 FQGNSA. CDR3 loop: CASSLGLTGVYEQYF. The DNA for the CDR3 is TGTGCCAGCAGCTTAGGATTAACTGGTGTCTACGAGCAGTACTTC.

The chain carries TRBV7-2 and TRBJ1-2; D not resolved. Per germline, CDR1 SGHTA and CDR2 FQGNSA. This CDR3 region has 14 residues. Trimming removed 7 bases from V and 0 bases from J, with 12 bases in between. This chain's CDR3 is CASTVKGSNYGYTF. The CDR3 bases are TGTGCCAGCACCGTTAAGGGTTCTAACTATGGCTACACCTTC.

The V and J genes are TRBV14 and TRBJ2-1; a weak D match, TRBD2 (5 bases). The germline V gene has CDR1 SGHDN and CDR2 FVKESK. The CDR3 loop spans 14 amino acids. V lost 0 bases to trimming and J lost 12 bases, with 15 bases between them. CDR3 bases: TGTGCCAGCAGCCAAGATCTTCGGGGTATAGGGCAGTTCTTC. Protein: CASSQDLRGIGQFF.